A selection of T cell receptor beta chains follows, all from one sample in a study of T-cell reconstitution after alpha-beta-depleted transplantation in children. TCRdb recomputed calls from the PCR reads with MiXCR, one row per CDR3 protein. The sample has about 580,000 distinct CDR3 sequences; 20% to 30% are singletons. The sequences come from PBMCs, collected before TCRalphabeta/CD19-depleted stem cell transplant. The receptors were sampled from a boy in the first two years of life with Wiskott-Aldrich syndrome, due to receive a stem cell transplant. The CDR3 runs from the conserved cysteine through the conserved F or W.

CASSLRGRGDTEAFF	TRBV5-1
CAWSVGGGPGDIQYF	TRBV30
CAISGQGVQPQHF	TRBV10-3
CASSASGKSNEQFF	TRBV11-2
CAISGRGDSTDTQYF	TRBV10-3
CASSEGLLLDTQYF	TRBV5-6
CASSHPGQDEQFF	TRBV18
CAWGTGLGTSSQYF	TRBV30
CASSFPGTGGWETQYF	TRBV28
CASSPTTSGRLAGELFF	TRBV7-6
CASSLTSLETDTQYF	TRBV4-2
CAWNRTPGGEKLFF	TRBV30
CASSADGRQPQHF	TRBV5-1
CSVEAVPGGPGIGYTF	TRBV29-1
CASSGRGEGQPQHF	TRBV19
CASSQSGIGIQYF	TRBV28
CASGLGARSGNTIYF	TRBV12-3/TRBV12-4
CASSSTLGGRETQYF	TRBV7-9
CASSESGGETQYF	TRBV10-1
CATSRREGANSPLHF	TRBV15
CAISEPDRGLAKNIQYF	TRBV10-3
CSASPGRASDTQYF	TRBV20-1
CASSVQGRGTEAFF	TRBV18
CASSGPINEQFF	TRBV5-1
CAIRTGNTIYF	TRBV10-3
CSVEKDNEQFF	TRBV29-1
CASSLEALRNTQYF	TRBV28
CASSLVAGRGSEAFF	TRBV5-1
CASSTSGRKGTGELFF	TRBV4-2
CSARLPAGETQYF	TRBV20-1
CASSLAAGRRTDTQYF	TRBV5-1
CASSRYQGPQNEKLFF	TRBV4-1
CASSFRGTGFSYNEQFF	TRBV5-1
CASSLWTGERETQYF	TRBV5-1
CSAKTGLAGVSGELFF	TRBV29-1
CASRQRANTGELFF	TRBV6-1
CASSLSGVGNEQFF	TRBV12-3/TRBV12-4
CASSFLPGVDFF	TRBV5-5
CASSPFGGGRANEQFF	TRBV5-1
CASSLAQESGPSYNEQFF	TRBV18
CASSPLDTQYF	TRBV7-2
CSGGTVNNEQFF	TRBV29-1
CANSRGRTDTQYF	TRBV13
CASSFAGYDGYTF	TRBV6-5
CSARKQGKPAETQYF	TRBV20-1
CATSDFGRGGTDTQYF	TRBV24-1
CASSSRATNTEAFF	TRBV5-1
CASSSPSTSGIYNEQFF	TRBV12-3/TRBV12-4
CASSLGLAGGGVAKNIQYF	TRBV5-1